The clone carrying this T cell receptor beta chain was counted ten times or more. Its antigen is not known. Authors of the study amplified TCR beta CDR3 regions from RNA transcripts. The HTBI primer set was used in a first-round RT-PCR of the TCR CDR3. TCRdb reprocessed the multiplex PCR reads with MiXCR, giving one entry per CDR3 protein. Among a few hundred thousand distinct CDR3 sequences listed, about 14% were seen once. This specimen comes from a study of T cells in Graves' hyperthyroidism and ophthalmopathy. Notes on the study in general: In blood, most of the thyroid clonotypes expanded above 0.001 were also present.

CDR3 length equals 13 residues. The V end lost 3 bases, the J end lost 5 bases, and 8 bases lay between the germline ends. The germline V gene encodes CDR1 MDHEN and CDR2 SYDVKM. This chain connects TRBV28 to TRBJ1-5; D gene uncertain. Sequencing was performed on blood. The TCR comes from a woman aged 25-40 years with Graves' ophthalmopathy. CDR3 sequence: CASSLRTDQPQHF. The CDR3 DNA follows: TGTGCCAGCAGTTTGCGGACTGATCAGCCCCAGCATTTT.